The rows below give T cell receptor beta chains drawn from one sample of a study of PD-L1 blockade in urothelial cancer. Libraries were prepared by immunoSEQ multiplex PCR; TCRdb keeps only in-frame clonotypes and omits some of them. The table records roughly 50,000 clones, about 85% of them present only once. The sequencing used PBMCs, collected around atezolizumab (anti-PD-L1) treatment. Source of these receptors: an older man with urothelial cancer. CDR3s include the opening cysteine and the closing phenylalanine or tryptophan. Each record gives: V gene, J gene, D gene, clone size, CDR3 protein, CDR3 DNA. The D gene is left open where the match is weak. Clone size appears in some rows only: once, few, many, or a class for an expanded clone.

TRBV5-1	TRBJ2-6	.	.	CATEEGAIAGANVLTF	TGCGCCACCGAGGAGGGGGCTATCGCTGGGGCCAACGTCCTGACTTTC
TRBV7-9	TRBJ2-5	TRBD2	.	CASSLALAGAETQYF	TGTGCCAGCAGCTTAGCGCTAGCGGGAGCGGAGACCCAGTACTTC
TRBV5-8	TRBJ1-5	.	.	CASSAYLGQGLGQPQHF	TGTGCCAGCAGCGCCTATTTGGGGCAGGGGCTGGGGCAGCCCCAGCATTTT
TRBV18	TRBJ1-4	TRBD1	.	CASSPRQGEGLFF	TGTGCCAGCTCACCCCGACAGGGTGAAGGACTGTTTTTT
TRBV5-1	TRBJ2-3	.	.	CASSLGGKQGTDTQYF	TGCGCCAGCAGCTTGGGCGGGAAACAGGGGACAGATACGCAGTATTTT
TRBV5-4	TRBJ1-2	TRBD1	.	CASSSLQGAFNYGYTF	TGTGCCAGCAGCTCCCTTCAGGGGGCGTTCAACTATGGCTACACCTTC
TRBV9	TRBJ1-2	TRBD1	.	CASSGQGYYGYTF	TGTGCCAGCAGCGGACAGGGGTACTATGGCTACACCTTC
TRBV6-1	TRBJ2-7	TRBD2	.	CASSEETSGISYEQYF	TGTGCCAGCAGTGAGGAGACTAGCGGGATCTCCTACGAGCAGTACTTC
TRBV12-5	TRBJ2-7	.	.	CASSQDYPSYEQYF	TGTGCTAGTTCTCAAGACTATCCGTCCTACGAGCAGTACTTC
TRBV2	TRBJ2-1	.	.	CASSEGLANDNEQFF	TGTGCCAGCAGTGAAGGGCTAGCCAACGACAATGAGCAGTTCTTC
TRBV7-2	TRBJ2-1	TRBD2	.	CASTLAGGPYEQFF	TGTGCCAGCACCCTAGCGGGAGGGCCCTATGAGCAGTTCTTC
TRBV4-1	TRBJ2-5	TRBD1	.	CASSQLDRGQETQYF	TGCGCCAGCAGCCAACTGGACAGGGGGCAGGAGACCCAGTACTTC
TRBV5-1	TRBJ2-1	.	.	CASSFPDNYNEQFF	TGCGCCAGCAGCTTCCCCGACAACTACAATGAGCAGTTCTTC
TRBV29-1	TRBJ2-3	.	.	CSALTGIGADTQYF	TGCAGCGCCCTTACAGGGATAGGTGCAGATACGCAGTATTTT
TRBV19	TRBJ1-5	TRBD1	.	CASIKDRGLEGNQPQHF	TGTGCCAGTATCAAGGACAGGGGGCTGGAAGGTAATCAGCCCCAGCATTTT
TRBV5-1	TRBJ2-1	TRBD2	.	CASSLQGLAGVGTYNEQFF	TGCGCCAGCAGCTTGCAGGGACTAGCGGGAGTAGGGACCTACAATGAGCAGTTCTTC
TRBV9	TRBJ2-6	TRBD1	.	CASSVLDRGAGANVLTF	TGTGCCAGCAGCGTATTGGACAGGGGTGCTGGGGCCAACGTCCTGACTTTC
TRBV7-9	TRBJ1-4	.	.	CASSLAGEGEKLFF	TGTGCCAGCAGCTTAGCCGGGGAAGGTGAAAAACTGTTTTTT
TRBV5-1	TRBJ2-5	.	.	CASSSVNSRGTQYF	TGCGCCAGCAGCTCCGTTAACTCCCGAGGGACCCAGTACTTC
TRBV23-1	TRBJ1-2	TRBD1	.	CASSQPGQGTVDYGYTF	TGCGCCAGCAGTCAGCCGGGACAGGGGACTGTTGACTATGGCTACACCTTC
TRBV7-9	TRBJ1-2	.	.	CASSFEEGGYTF	TGTGCCAGCAGCTTTGAGGAGGGTGGCTACACCTTC
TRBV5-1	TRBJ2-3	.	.	CASSFGGNVTDTQYF	TGCGCCAGCAGCTTTGGCGGGAACGTTACAGATACGCAGTATTTT
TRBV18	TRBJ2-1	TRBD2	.	CASSPSGSYNEQFF	TGTGCCAGCTCACCAAGCGGGAGCTACAATGAGCAGTTCTTC
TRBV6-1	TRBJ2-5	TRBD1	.	CASSADRGSKETQYF	TGTGCCAGCAGCGCGGACAGGGGGAGTAAGGAGACCCAGTACTTC
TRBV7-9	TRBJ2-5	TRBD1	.	CASSPGQRKTQYF	TGTGCCAGCAGCCCGGGACAGCGGAAGACCCAGTACTTC
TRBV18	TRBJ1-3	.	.	CASSRQEGKDGNTIYF	TGTGCCAGCTCACGCCAGGAGGGTAAAGATGGAAACACCATATATTTT
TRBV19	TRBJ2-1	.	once	CASKQLPTDNEQFF	TGTGCCAGTAAACAGTTGCCTACTGACAATGAGCAGTTCTTC
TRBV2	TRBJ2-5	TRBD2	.	CASSESGGVVETQYF	TGTGCCAGCAGTGAATCGGGGGGGGTAGTAGAGACCCAGTACTTC
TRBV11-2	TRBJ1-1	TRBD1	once	CASRRGQGGDTEAFF	TGTGCCAGCAGACGGGGACAGGGAGGGGACACTGAAGCTTTCTTT
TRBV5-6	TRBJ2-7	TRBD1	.	CASSTRQGAMYF	TGTGCCAGCAGCACCCGACAGGGGGCCATGTACTTC
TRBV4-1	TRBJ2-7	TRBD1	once	CASSQVPGTGFSEQYF	TGCGCCAGCAGCCAAGTACCCGGGACAGGGTTTAGCGAGCAGTACTTC
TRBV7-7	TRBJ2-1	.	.	CASSFSVSRNEQFF	TGTGCCAGCAGCTTTAGCGTGTCTCGGAATGAGCAGTTCTTC
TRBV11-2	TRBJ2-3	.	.	CASSLDQGGPDTQYF	TGTGCCAGCAGCTTAGACCAGGGGGGTCCAGATACGCAGTATTTT
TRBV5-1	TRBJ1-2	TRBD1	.	CASSPGTGTYGYTF	TGCGCCAGCAGCCCCGGGACAGGGACCTATGGCTACACCTTC
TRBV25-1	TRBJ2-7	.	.	CASSGGRAFTYEQYF	TGTGCCAGCAGTGGTGGCAGGGCGTTCACCTACGAGCAGTACTTC
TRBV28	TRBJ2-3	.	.	CASSLWAGGESTDTQYF	TGTGCCAGCAGTTTATGGGCGGGCGGAGAAAGCACAGATACGCAGTATTTT
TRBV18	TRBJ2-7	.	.	CASSPPGSVSYEQYF	TGTGCCAGCTCCCCCCCGGGGTCGGTCTCCTACGAGCAGTACTTC
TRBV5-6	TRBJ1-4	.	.	CASSFFREKLFF	TGTGCCAGCAGCTTCTTCCGGGAAAAACTGTTTTTT
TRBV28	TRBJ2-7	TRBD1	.	CASQDRPKEQYF	TGTGCCAGCCAGGACAGGCCTAAAGAGCAGTACTTC
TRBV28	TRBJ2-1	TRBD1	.	CASSSPGQGSWNEQFF	TGTGCCAGCAGTAGTCCGGGACAGGGCTCTTGGAATGAGCAGTTCTTC
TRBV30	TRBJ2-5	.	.	CAWTEGTETQYF	TGTGCCTGGACAGAGGGCACTGAGACCCAGTACTTC
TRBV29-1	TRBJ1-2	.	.	CSVEAGGLNYGYTF	TGCAGCGTTGAAGCGGGAGGACTAAACTATGGCTACACCTTC
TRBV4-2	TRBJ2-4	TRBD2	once	CASSQESGSSTGDIQYF	TGTGCCAGCAGCCAAGAAAGCGGGAGCTCAACGGGGGACATTCAGTACTTC
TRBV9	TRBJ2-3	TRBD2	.	CASSGRGASGPLDTQYF	TGTGCCAGCAGCGGGCGTGGGGCTAGCGGCCCCCTAGATACGCAGTATTTT
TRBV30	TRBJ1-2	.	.	CAWSESGDGYTF	TGTGCCTGGAGTGAATCAGGGGATGGCTACACCTTC
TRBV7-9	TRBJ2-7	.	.	CASSYNPGTPGPYEQYF	TGTGCCAGCAGCTACAATCCCGGGACTCCCGGCCCCTACGAGCAGTACTTC
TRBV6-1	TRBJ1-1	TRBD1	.	CATTGTGLNTEAFF	TGTGCCACAACCGGGACAGGGTTGAACACTGAAGCTTTCTTT
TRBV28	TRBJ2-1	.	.	CASSFSRFGYNEQFF	TGTGCCAGCAGTTTCTCGCGTTTTGGTTACAATGAGCAGTTCTTC
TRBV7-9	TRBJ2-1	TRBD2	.	CASKAGGSLNEQFF	TGTGCCAGTAAAGCGGGAGGCTCCCTCAATGAGCAGTTCTTC
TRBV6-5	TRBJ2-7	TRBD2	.	CASSYSRASGIYEQYF	TGTGCCAGCAGTTACTCGAGGGCTAGCGGTATCTACGAGCAGTACTTC
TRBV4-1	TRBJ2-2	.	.	CASSHRQGSDTGELFF	TGCGCCAGCAGCCACCGTCAGGGCTCCGACACCGGGGAGCTGTTTTTT
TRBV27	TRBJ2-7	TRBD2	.	CASSPGLAGYYEQYF	TGTGCCAGCAGTCCGGGACTAGCGGGATATTACGAGCAGTACTTC
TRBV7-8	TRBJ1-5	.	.	CASSLGPTGNQPQHF	TGTGCCAGCAGCTTAGGCCCCACAGGCAATCAGCCCCAGCATTTT
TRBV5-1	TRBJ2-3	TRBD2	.	CASSLGLAGLDTQYF	TGCGCCAGCAGCTTGGGGCTAGCGGGGTTGGATACGCAGTATTTT
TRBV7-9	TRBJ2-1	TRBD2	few	CASTGTSGINEQFF	TGTGCCAGTACCGGGACTAGCGGGATCAATGAGCAGTTCTTC